This T cell receptor beta chain emerged from a study of cytomegalovirus exposure and HLA in healthy donors. The approximately 120-subject validation cohort, separate from the roughly 700-subject first cohort, included the donors. The CDR3 has 16 amino acids. The junction had 11 bases not matched to a gene; V was cut back by 4 bases and J by 7 bases. Germline V lookup: CDR1 SGHDN, CDR2 FVKESK. Of note for this clone: What it recognizes is unknown.

The protocol was immunoSEQ multiplex PCR, while the TCRdb copy is restricted to in-frame clones and leaves out a portion. The repertoire holds roughly 140,000 clones, with about 89% as singletons. Study results and caveats: TCR beta chains numbering under 200 were designated cytomegalovirus-associated. The classifier reportedly diagnosed cytomegalovirus status with high sensitivity and specificity. Later, an analysis found that TCR clusters from the first cohort tended to co-occur in the 95 to 150 validation repertoires.

The specimen sequenced was PBMCs. The TCR comes from a woman under 30 in good health and CMV-seropositive. The rearrangement links TRBV14 to TRBJ2-2; 8 bases map to TRBD1. CDR3 region: CASSPWQGAQGGELFF. CDR3 in DNA: TGTGCCAGCAGCCCCTGGCAGGGGGCGCAGGGCGGGGAGCTGTTTTTT.